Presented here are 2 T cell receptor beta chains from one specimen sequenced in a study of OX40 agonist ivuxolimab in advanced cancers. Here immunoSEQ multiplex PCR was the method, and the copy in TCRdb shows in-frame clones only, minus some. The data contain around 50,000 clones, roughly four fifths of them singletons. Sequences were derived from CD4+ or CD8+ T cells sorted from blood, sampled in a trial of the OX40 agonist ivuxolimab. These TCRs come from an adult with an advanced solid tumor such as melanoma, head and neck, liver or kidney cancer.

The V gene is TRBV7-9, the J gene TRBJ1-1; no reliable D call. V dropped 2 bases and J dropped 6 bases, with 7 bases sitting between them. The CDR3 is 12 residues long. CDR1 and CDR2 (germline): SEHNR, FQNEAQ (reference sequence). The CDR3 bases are TGTGCCAGCAGCTTATCCGGGCCTGAAGCTTTCTTT. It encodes CASSLSGPEAFF.

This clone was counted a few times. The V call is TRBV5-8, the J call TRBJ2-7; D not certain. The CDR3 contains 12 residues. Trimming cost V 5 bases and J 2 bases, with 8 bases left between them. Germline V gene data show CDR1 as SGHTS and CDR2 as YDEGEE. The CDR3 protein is CASREFTYEQYF. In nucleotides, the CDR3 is TGTGCCAGCAGAGAGTTCACCTACGAGCAGTACTTC.